This TCR beta chain was obtained from a study of T cells in Graves' hyperthyroidism and ophthalmopathy. Notes on the study in general: In simple terms, a model built on 13 V-J features told ophthalmopathy apart from stable hyperthyroidism.

Newly diagnosed patients aged 18 to 65 had hyperthyroidism of under 2 months' duration. Amplification targeted TCR beta CDR3 regions from RNA transcripts. First-round RT-PCR with HTBI primers amplified the TCR CDR3 region. TCRdb reanalysed the multiplex PCR reads using MiXCR and keeps one entry per CDR3 protein. The repertoire holds roughly 700,000 distinct CDR3 sequences, with roughly 15% as singletons. The germline gives CDR1 MNHEY, CDR2 SVGEGT. The V gene end was trimmed by 0 bases and the J gene end by 6 bases; junction bases not matched to a gene: 3. CDR3 length: 15 residues. This clonotype appeared many times. The antigen is unknown.

The chain links TRBV6-2 or TRBV6-3 to TRBJ2-7, with 12 bases lining up with TRBD2. The clonotype comes from a young woman with Graves' hyperthyroidism. The sequenced sample consisted of blood. The CDR3: CASSYSTSGSGEQYF. CDR3 sequence (DNA): TGTGCCAGCAGTTACTCGACTAGCGGGAGTGGCGAGCAGTACTTC.